Listed below are T cell receptor beta chains from one sample, sequenced in a study of blood T cell repertoires in COVID-19. Measured with immunoSEQ multiplex PCR; TCRdb has only the in-frame clones, and not every one. The sample has around 94,000 clones; around four fifths are singletons. The specimen was peripheral blood. The source of these receptors is a man in his fifties with acute or convalescent COVID-19. Each CDR3 is given with its conserved first and last residue. The D gene is left open where the match is weak. The size of a clone is reported for some rows only, either as once, few or many, or as a class for expanded clones.

NA	TRBD2	15	TRBJ2-1	TRBV5-1	CASNPGLAGVAGQFF	TGCGCCAGCAACCCCGGCCTAGCGGGAGTTGCGGGGCAGTTCTTC
NA	NA	16	TRBJ1-1	TRBV7-9	CASSLGTSRGNTEAFF	TGTGCCAGCAGCTTAGGGACCTCACGGGGGAACACTGAAGCTTTCTTT
NA	NA	14	TRBJ2-1	TRBV11-2	CASSSAGGYNEQFF	TGTGCCAGCAGCTCGGCCGGGGGCTACAATGAGCAGTTCTTC
NA	NA	13	TRBJ2-7	TRBV7-2	CASSLAQTYEQYF	TGTGCCAGCAGCTTAGCACAGACATACGAGCAGTACTTC
NA	TRBD2	17	TRBJ2-2	TRBV5-4	CASSLGGLAGGTGELFF	TGTGCCAGCAGCTTGGGAGGGCTAGCGGGGGGCACCGGGGAGCTGTTTTTT
NA	NA	12	TRBJ2-1	TRBV3-1/TRBV3-2	CASSQGAGEQFF	TGTGCCAGCAGCCAAGGAGCAGGCGAGCAGTTCTTC
NA	NA	14	TRBJ2-1	TRBV28	CASSLGGSYNEQFF	TGTGCCAGCAGTTTGGGGGGCTCCTACAATGAGCAGTTCTTC
NA	TRBD1	15	TRBJ2-7	TRBV19	CASRDRGQNLYEQYF	TGTGCCAGTAGGGACAGGGGGCAGAATCTTTACGAGCAGTACTTC
NA	NA	15	TRBJ1-5	TRBV20-1	CSASLSGVSNQPQHF	TGCAGTGCTAGTTTGTCCGGTGTTAGCAATCAGCCCCAGCATTTT
NA	TRBD2	12	TRBJ2-3	TRBV2	CASTPSGGGQYF	TGTGCCAGCACCCCTAGCGGGGGAGGGCAGTATTTT
NA	NA	15	TRBJ1-6	TRBV5-1	CASSLEAGDNSPLHF	TGCGCCAGCAGCTTGGAGGCAGGGGATAATTCACCCCTCCACTTT
NA	NA	10	TRBJ1-1	TRBV2	CASSVRSAFF	TGTGCCAGCAGTGTTAGATCCGCTTTCTTT
once	NA	15	TRBJ2-1	TRBV12-5	CASGLVYSGYNEQFF	TGTGCTAGTGGTTTGGTTTATAGCGGCTACAATGAGCAGTTCTTC
NA	NA	14	TRBJ2-5	TRBV19	CASSTGRDKETRYF	TGTGCCAGTAGTACCGGACGGGACAAAGAGACCCGGTACTTC
NA	NA	13	TRBJ2-1	TRBV7-9	CASSTGGYNEQFF	TGTGCCAGCAGCACCGGCGGCTACAATGAGCAGTTCTTC
many	NA	13	TRBJ2-1	TRBV7-2	CASSLGPNNEQFF	TGTGCCAGCAGCTTAGGTCCTAACAATGAGCAGTTCTTC
NA	NA	13	TRBJ2-7	TRBV6-5	CASSLGGSYEQYF	TGTGCCAGCAGCCTTGGAGGGTCCTACGAGCAGTACTTC
NA	TRBD1	14	TRBJ2-7	TRBV5-4	CASSSGQGPYEQYF	TGTGCCAGCAGCAGCGGACAGGGACCTTACGAGCAGTACTTC
few	NA	15	TRBJ1-5	TRBV20-1	CSASRPGMGNQPQHF	TGCAGTGCTAGTCGACCAGGGATGGGCAATCAGCCCCAGCATTTT
few	NA	16	TRBJ2-2	TRBV7-2	CASSLGPLGHGGELFF	TGTGCCAGCAGCTTAGGTCCCCTTGGACATGGCGGGGAGCTGTTTTTT
few	NA	14	TRBJ2-7	TRBV7-9	CASSPPPTPLEQYF	TGTGCCAGCAGCCCGCCCCCAACACCTCTGGAGCAGTACTTC
NA	TRBD2	14	TRBJ2-5	TRBV7-7	CASKMGLAEETQYF	TGTGCCAGCAAAATGGGGCTAGCGGAAGAGACCCAGTACTTC
NA	TRBD1	17	TRBJ1-1	TRBV2	CASSGSDRAVMNTEAFF	TGTGCCAGCAGTGGTTCGGACAGGGCCGTTATGAACACTGAAGCTTTCTTT
NA	TRBD1	15	TRBJ1-2	TRBV2	CASSVGQGALYGYTF	TGTGCCAGCAGTGTCGGGCAGGGGGCTCTCTATGGCTACACCTTC
NA	NA	13	TRBJ1-1	TRBV20-1	CSASTLGGTEAFF	TGCAGTGCTAGTACGCTCGGTGGCACTGAAGCTTTCTTT
NA	NA	12	TRBJ1-2	TRBV6-5	CASRTGVYGYTF	TGTGCCAGCAGAACGGGGGTTTACGGCTACACCTTC
once	TRBD1	13	TRBJ1-1	TRBV24-1	CATSPGGIPEAFF	TGTGCCACCAGTCCAGGGGGAATCCCTGAAGCTTTCTTT
NA	NA	14	TRBJ1-6	TRBV28	CASREQGVNSPLHF	TGTGCCAGCAGAGAACAGGGTGTAAATTCACCCCTCCACTTT
NA	TRBD1	12	TRBJ2-7	TRBV5-1	CASSADRYEQYF	TGCGCCAGCAGCGCGGACAGGTACGAGCAGTACTTC
NA	TRBD2	14	TRBJ2-1	TRBV13	CASSNPGTRQEQFF	TGTGCCAGCAGTAACCCCGGGACTAGGCAAGAGCAGTTCTTC
NA	NA	16	TRBJ2-3	TRBV18	CASSLLTNTDTDTQYF	TGTGCCAGCTCACTCCTCACAAACACAGACACAGATACGCAGTATTTT
NA	TRBD1	18	TRBJ1-3	TRBV18	CASSPPSGGGGLGNTIYF	TGTGCCAGCTCACCACCGTCGGGTGGAGGGGGCCTTGGAAACACCATATATTTT
NA	NA	13	TRBJ2-2	TRBV19	CASSITGGGELFF	TGTGCCAGTAGTATTACAGGCGGCGGGGAGCTGTTTTTT
NA	NA	13	TRBJ2-5	TRBV3-1/TRBV3-2	CASSQSYQETQYF	TGTGCCAGCAGCCAGTCGTACCAAGAGACCCAGTACTTC
NA	TRBD2	14	TRBJ2-1	TRBV6-5	CASSYRREYNEQFF	TGTGCCAGCAGTTACAGGCGGGAGTACAATGAGCAGTTCTTC
NA	NA	16	TRBJ1-1	TRBV18	CASSPPISGWNTEAFF	TGTGCCAGCTCACCACCTATTTCAGGGTGGAACACTGAAGCTTTCTTT
NA	TRBD2	15	TRBJ2-1	TRBV20-1	CSASSGRSSYNEQFF	TGCAGTGCTAGTAGCGGGCGGAGCTCCTACAATGAGCAGTTCTTC
NA	NA	13	TRBJ2-3	TRBV6-5	CASSTTLTSFWYF	TGTGCCAGCAGTACTACTTTGACTAGTTTCTGGTATTTT
NA	TRBD2	12	TRBJ2-5	TRBV6-2/TRBV6-3	CASSWGGETQYF	TGTGCCAGCAGCTGGGGGGGAGAGACCCAGTACTTC
NA	TRBD1	14	TRBJ2-1	TRBV7-9	CASDTGQVYNEQFF	TGTGCCAGCGACACGGGACAGGTCTACAATGAGCAGTTCTTC
NA	TRBD2	16	TRBJ2-2	TRBV7-2	CASSLAQGGGTGELFF	TGTGCCAGCAGCTTAGCGCAGGGCGGGGGCACCGGGGAGCTGTTTTTT
NA	TRBD1	17	TRBJ1-1	TRBV5-1	CASSFQLTGGGRSEAFF	TGCGCCAGCAGCTTTCAGCTGACAGGGGGCGGAAGGTCTGAAGCTTTCTTT
NA	TRBD2	14	TRBJ2-1	TRBV6-5	CASSLAGGDNEQFF	TGTGCCAGCAGTTTAGCGGGGGGAGACAATGAGCAGTTCTTC
NA	NA	14	TRBJ2-7	TRBV5-4	CASSSQGLSYEQYF	TGTGCCAGCAGCTCCCAGGGGCTCTCCTACGAGCAGTACTTC
NA	TRBD1	15	TRBJ2-7	TRBV28	CASSYPTGASYEQYF	TGTGCCAGCAGTTACCCGACAGGGGCCTCCTACGAGCAGTACTTC
NA	NA	16	TRBJ2-1	TRBV18	CASSPPGGSSYNEQFF	TGTGCCAGCTCACCACCGGGTGGGAGCTCCTACAATGAGCAGTTCTTC
once	TRBD2	13	TRBJ2-7	TRBV28	CASRSSGSHEQYF	TGTGCCAGCAGGAGCAGCGGGAGCCACGAGCAGTACTTC
NA	TRBD1	16	TRBJ1-1	TRBV3-1/TRBV3-2	CASSQVDRGQNTEAFF	TGTGCCAGCAGCCAAGTCGACAGGGGGCAGAACACTGAAGCTTTCTTT